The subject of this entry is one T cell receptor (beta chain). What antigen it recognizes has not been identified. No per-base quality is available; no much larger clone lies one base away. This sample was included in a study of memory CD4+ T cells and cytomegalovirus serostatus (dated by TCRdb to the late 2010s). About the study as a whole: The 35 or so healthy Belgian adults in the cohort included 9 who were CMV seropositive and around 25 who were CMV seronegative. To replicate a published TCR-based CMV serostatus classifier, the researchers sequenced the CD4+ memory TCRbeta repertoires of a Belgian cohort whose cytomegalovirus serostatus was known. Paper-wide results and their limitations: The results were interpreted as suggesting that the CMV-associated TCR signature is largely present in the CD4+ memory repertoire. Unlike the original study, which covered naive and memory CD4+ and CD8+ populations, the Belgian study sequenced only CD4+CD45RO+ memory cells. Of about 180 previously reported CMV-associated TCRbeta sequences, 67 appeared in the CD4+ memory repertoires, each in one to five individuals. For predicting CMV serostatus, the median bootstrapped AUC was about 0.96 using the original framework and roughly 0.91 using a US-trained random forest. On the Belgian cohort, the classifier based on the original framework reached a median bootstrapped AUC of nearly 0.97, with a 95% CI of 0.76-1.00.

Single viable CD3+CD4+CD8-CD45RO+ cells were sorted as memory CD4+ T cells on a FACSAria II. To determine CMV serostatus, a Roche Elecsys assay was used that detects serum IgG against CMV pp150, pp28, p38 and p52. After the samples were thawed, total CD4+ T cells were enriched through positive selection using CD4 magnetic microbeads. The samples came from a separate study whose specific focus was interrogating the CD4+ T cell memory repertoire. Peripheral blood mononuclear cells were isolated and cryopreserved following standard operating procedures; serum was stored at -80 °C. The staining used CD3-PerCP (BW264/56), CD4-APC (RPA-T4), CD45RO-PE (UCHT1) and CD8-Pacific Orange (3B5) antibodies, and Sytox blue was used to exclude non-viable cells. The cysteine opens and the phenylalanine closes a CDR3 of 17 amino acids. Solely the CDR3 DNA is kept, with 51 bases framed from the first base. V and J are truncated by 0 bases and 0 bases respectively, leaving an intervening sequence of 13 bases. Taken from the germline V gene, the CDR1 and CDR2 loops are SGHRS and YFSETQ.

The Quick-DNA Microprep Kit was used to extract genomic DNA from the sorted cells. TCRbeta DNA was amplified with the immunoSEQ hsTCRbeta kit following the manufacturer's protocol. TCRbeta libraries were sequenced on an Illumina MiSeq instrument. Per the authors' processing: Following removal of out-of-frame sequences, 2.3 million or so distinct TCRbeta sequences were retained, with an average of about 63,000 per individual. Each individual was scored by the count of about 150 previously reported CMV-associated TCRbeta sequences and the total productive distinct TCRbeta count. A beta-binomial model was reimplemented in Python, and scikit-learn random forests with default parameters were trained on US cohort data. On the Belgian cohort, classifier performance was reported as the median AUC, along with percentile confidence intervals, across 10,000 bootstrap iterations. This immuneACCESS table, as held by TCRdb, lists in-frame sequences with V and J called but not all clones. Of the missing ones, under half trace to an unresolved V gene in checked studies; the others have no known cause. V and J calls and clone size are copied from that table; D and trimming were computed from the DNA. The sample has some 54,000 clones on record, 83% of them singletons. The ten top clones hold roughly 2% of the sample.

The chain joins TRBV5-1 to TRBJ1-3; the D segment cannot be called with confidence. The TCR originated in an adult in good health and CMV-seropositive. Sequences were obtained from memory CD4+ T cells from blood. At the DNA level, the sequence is TGCGCCAGCAGCTTGGCGTCCGCTCCAAGCTCTGGAAACACCATATATTTT. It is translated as CASSLASAPSSGNTIYF.